This TCR beta chain was recorded in a study of T cells in localized non-small cell lung cancer. Findings and limits, study-wide: Greater blood T cell density accompanied longer overall survival.

Produced via immunoSEQ multiplex PCR; TCRdb's table is partial and in-frame only. The table shows about 77,000 clones, with 85% to 90% occurring only once. Concerning this clone itself: Its antigen is unknown.

The sequencing here drew on peripheral blood, taken before any cancer treatment. The source of this sequence is a woman aged 35-75 years with stage I squamous cell lung carcinoma.

The CDR3 DNA sequence: TGCGCCAGCGGAGTTGGGACAGCTGGAAACACCATATATTTT. Amino acids: CASGVGTAGNTIYF. This chain joins TRBV5-1 and TRBJ1-3; the match to TRBD1 covers 7 bases. The CDR3 loop spans 14 amino acids. CDR1 SGHRS and CDR2 YFSETQ come from the germline V gene. V trimming: 7 bases; J trimming: 2 bases; junction bases outside the gene matches: 6.